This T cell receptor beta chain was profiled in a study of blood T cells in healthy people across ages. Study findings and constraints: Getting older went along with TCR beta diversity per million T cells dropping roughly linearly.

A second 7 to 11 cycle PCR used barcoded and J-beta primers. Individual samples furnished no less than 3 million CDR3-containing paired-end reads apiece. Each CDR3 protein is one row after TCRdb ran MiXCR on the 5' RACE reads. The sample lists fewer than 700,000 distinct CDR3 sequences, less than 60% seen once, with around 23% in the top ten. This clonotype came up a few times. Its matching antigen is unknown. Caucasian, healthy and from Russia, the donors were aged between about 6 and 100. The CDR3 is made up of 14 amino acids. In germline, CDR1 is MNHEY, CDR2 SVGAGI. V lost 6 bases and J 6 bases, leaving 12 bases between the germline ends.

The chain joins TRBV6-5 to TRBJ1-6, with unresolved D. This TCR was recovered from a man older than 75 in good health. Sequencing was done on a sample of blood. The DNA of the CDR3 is TGTGCCAGCAGCTCTTGCGGAGTTAATTCACCCCTCCACTTT. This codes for CASSSCGVNSPLHF.